This TCR beta chain was captured in a study of neurological immune-mediated disorders. The study, taken as a whole, reports: The study found the most TCR clonal expansion in HTLV-1-associated myelopathy and the least in multiple sclerosis, below healthy controls.

The unsorted libraries were made from 2 million PBMCs kept at -80 C. The cDNA was generated through 5'RACE incorporating 10-nucleotide random UMIs. MiXCR was run by TCRdb on the 5' RACE reads, yielding one entry per CDR3 protein. The sample holds fewer than 25,000 distinct CDR3 sequences, more than 9% seen once. There are 16 residues in the CDR3. CDR1 and CDR2 (germline): ENHRY, SYGVKD. Trimming cost V 6 bases and J 2 bases; bases outside gene matches: 10. This clonotype was counted ten times or more. Its target is unknown. The sequence came from a woman in her sixties with HTLV-1-associated myelopathy (HAM/TSP). The V gene is TRBV10-3, the J gene TRBJ2-7, with 10 positions matching TRBD1. The source material was PBMCs. The CDR3, as DNA: TGTGCCATCAGCCCTAAGGGACAGGGGACGCCCTACGAGCAGTACTTC. Amino acid sequence: CAISPKGQGTPYEQYF.